This is a list of T cell receptor beta chains from one sample in a study of cytomegalovirus exposure and HLA in healthy donors. Clones were sequenced by immunoSEQ multiplex PCR, and TCRdb holds only the in-frame ones, with some missing. Counted here are tens of thousands of clones, 70% to 90% occurring once; the ten biggest clones make up about 1.4%. The source material was PBMCs. These receptors originate from a man aged 25 to 40 in good health and CMV-seropositive. The CDR3 runs from the conserved cysteine through the conserved F or W. A D gene is named only where the DNA matches it firmly. Not every row has a clone size; where given, it reads once, few, many or a size class.

TGTGCCAGCTCACCACTACAGGTTGTTGGGACTGAAGCTTTCTTT,CASSPLQVVGTEAFF,TRBJ1-1,.,TRBV18,.
TGTGCCAGCAGCTTGGAAGGGGCTGGTTCACCCCTCCACTTT,CASSLEGAGSPLHF,TRBJ1-6,.,TRBV5-4,.
TGTGCCAGCAGCCAAGTGTACCGGGCAGATACGCAGTATTTT,CASSQVYRADTQYF,TRBJ2-3,.,TRBV14,.
TGTGCCAGCAGGTTGTGGCAGGGGGCTTCTAACTATGGCTACACCTTC,CASRLWQGASNYGYTF,TRBJ1-2,TRBD1,TRBV28,once
TGTGCCAGCAGCTTCTCCGGGGAGACCCAGTACTTC,CASSFSGETQYF,TRBJ2-5,.,TRBV11-2,few
TGTGCCAGCAGCAAAGCTGTGACGGGGGGTATGGCTTTCTTT,CASSKAVTGGMAFF,TRBJ1-1,.,TRBV21-1,.
TGTGCCAGCAGCGTAAAGCCTAGCGGGAGGGCAGACGAGCAGTACTTC,CASSVKPSGRADEQYF,TRBJ2-7,TRBD2,TRBV9,.
TGTGCCAGCAGCCTTTACAGGGAATTTGTGACTGAAGCTTTCTTT,CASSLYREFVTEAFF,TRBJ1-1,.,TRBV11-2,.
TGTGCCAGCAGCTTAGCGCTAGCGGGCACAGATACGCAGTATTTT,CASSLALAGTDTQYF,TRBJ2-3,TRBD2,TRBV7-3,.
TGTGCCAGCAGCTTAGGAGGGGGACTAGCCTCAGGGGAGCAGTTCTTC,CASSLGGGLASGEQFF,TRBJ2-1,TRBD2,TRBV11-3,.
TGTGCCAGCAGCGCCACCCGGGACAGGGTTGCGGAGTACTTC,CASSATRDRVAEYF,TRBJ2-7,TRBD1,TRBV6-1,.
TGCGCCAGCAGCTTGGGACAGGCGCTCATCTTC,CASSLGQALIF,TRBJ2-7,.,TRBV5-1,.
TGTGCCAGCAGTGAAGCGCGGGGGATCAATCAGCCCCAGCATTTT,CASSEARGINQPQHF,TRBJ1-5,.,TRBV6-1,.
TGCGCCAGCAGCCATCAAACGGCGGGGGAAGGGGAAAAACTGTTTTTT,CASSHQTAGEGEKLFF,TRBJ1-4,.,TRBV4-3,.
TGTGCTAGTGGTCCCCTAGATCAGCCCCAGCATTTT,CASGPLDQPQHF,TRBJ1-5,.,TRBV12-5,.
TGTGCCAGCAGTTTATCGGGGATCATCGCGGGAGGGCCTAATGAGCAGTTCTTC,CASSLSGIIAGGPNEQFF,TRBJ2-1,TRBD2,TRBV27,.
TGTGCCAGCAGTTTACTCCGGGACTACCTCGTATACGAGCAGTACTTC,CASSLLRDYLVYEQYF,TRBJ2-7,TRBD2,TRBV27,.
TGTGCCAGCAGCCCCTCTCCAGCGGGAGATCTCCAAGAGACCCAGTACTTC,CASSPSPAGDLQETQYF,TRBJ2-5,TRBD2,TRBV11-2,.
TGTGTCAGCAGCTTAGCTTTCAGGGGGCGGAACAATGAGCAGTTCTTC,CVSSLAFRGRNNEQFF,TRBJ2-1,TRBD1,TRBV7-2,.
TGTGCCAGTAGTATAGGGGCCCTAGCGGGAGGGAACGAGCAGTACTTC,CASSIGALAGGNEQYF,TRBJ2-7,TRBD2,TRBV19,.
TGTGCCAGCAGTTATGGAGGGAGCCAGGCAAATGAAAAACTGTTTTTT,CASSYGGSQANEKLFF,TRBJ1-4,.,TRBV6-5,.
TGTGCCAGCAGTTTTGCCCAGTACCAAGAGACCCAGTACTTC,CASSFAQYQETQYF,TRBJ2-5,.,TRBV28,.
TGTGCCAGCAACTTGCGACAGGGTTTCCGTGGCTACACCTTC,CASNLRQGFRGYTF,TRBJ1-2,TRBD1,TRBV5-6,.
TGTGCCAGCAGCTTGGGACTAGCGGGAGCACCCACAGATACGCAGTATTTT,CASSLGLAGAPTDTQYF,TRBJ2-3,TRBD2,TRBV7-8,.
TGTGCCAGCAGAATAGGACTAGCGGGAGAGACAGATACGCAGTATTTT,CASRIGLAGETDTQYF,TRBJ2-3,TRBD2,TRBV2,.
TGTGCCAGCAGCCAAGAGGCAGGGACAGGGCCTCAAAACATTCAGTACTTC,CASSQEAGTGPQNIQYF,TRBJ2-4,TRBD1,TRBV4-2,.
TGCGCCAGCAGCTTGGCCCCAGGGGCCGACTCTGGAAACACCATATATTTT,CASSLAPGADSGNTIYF,TRBJ1-3,.,TRBV5-1,few
TGTGCCAGCAGCCAAGGAACAGGGTACACCGGGGAGCTGTTTTTT,CASSQGTGYTGELFF,TRBJ2-2,.,TRBV7-9,.
TGCGCCAGCAGCCAAGATCTTAAGCAGGCTGGGGCCAACGTCCTGACTTTC,CASSQDLKQAGANVLTF,TRBJ2-6,.,TRBV4-3,.
TGTGCCAGCAGCTTGTATCAGGGTCCAGGTTCACCCCTCCACTTT,CASSLYQGPGSPLHF,TRBJ1-6,.,TRBV5-8,.
TGTTCCAGCAGCTTGCGGGGGACTAGCGGGAGCGGGGTAGATACGCAGTATTTT,CSSSLRGTSGSGVDTQYF,TRBJ2-3,TRBD2,TRBV7-9,.
TGCGCCAGCAGCCAACGGGACAGGAGCCCCTACGAGCAGTACTTC,CASSQRDRSPYEQYF,TRBJ2-7,TRBD1,TRBV4-1,.
TGTGCCAGCAGTTACTCGAGGCAGATGCATCAGCCCCAGCATTTT,CASSYSRQMHQPQHF,TRBJ1-5,.,TRBV6-5,.
TGTGCCAGCAGCTTCGGACTAGCGGGAGGTGGGGAGACCCAGTACTTC,CASSFGLAGGGETQYF,TRBJ2-5,TRBD2,TRBV7-9,.
TGCGCCAGCAGCTTGGGACATAACACAGATACGCAGTATTTT,CASSLGHNTDTQYF,TRBJ2-3,.,TRBV5-1,few
TGTGCCAGCAGCCCCAACCCTGGACAGGCCTTTCGTTATGGCTACACCTTC,CASSPNPGQAFRYGYTF,TRBJ1-2,TRBD1,TRBV7-2,.
TGCGCCAGCAGCAGCACAGGGGTCAGGGATGAAAAACTGTTTTTT,CASSSTGVRDEKLFF,TRBJ1-4,TRBD1,TRBV5-1,.
TGCGCCAGCAGCCAAGGATCACTAGCCAAAAACATTCAGTACTTC,CASSQGSLAKNIQYF,TRBJ2-4,.,TRBV4-1,.
TGTGCCACCCAGCCGCAGGGCTACTACAATGAGCAGTTCTTC,CATQPQGYYNEQFF,TRBJ2-1,.,TRBV7-9,.
TGTGCCAGCAGTGAAGCGATAAACACTGAAGCTTTCTTT,CASSEAINTEAFF,TRBJ1-1,.,TRBV6-5,.
TGCAGCGTCGAGGTACTAGCGGATACGCAGTATTTT,CSVEVLADTQYF,TRBJ2-3,TRBD2,TRBV29-1,.
TGTGCCAGCAGCTCAAGAAGAAGGGGGAGCACAGAAGCTTTCTTT,CASSSRRRGSTEAFF,TRBJ1-1,.,TRBV7-3,.
TGCGCCAGCAGCCCCACTACTGCAACTGGGGCCAACGTCCTGACTTTC,CASSPTTATGANVLTF,TRBJ2-6,.,TRBV5-1,.
TGTGCCAGCTCACCCTCGGGGGCTGGAAACACCATATATTTT,CASSPSGAGNTIYF,TRBJ1-3,.,TRBV18,.
TGTGCCAGCAGTCCAACTAGCGGCTACGAGCAGTACTTC,CASSPTSGYEQYF,TRBJ2-7,TRBD2,TRBV28,.
TGTGCCAGCAGTGAGAGCGGGGAGGTCGCAGATACGCAGTATTTT,CASSESGEVADTQYF,TRBJ2-3,TRBD2,TRBV2,.
TGTGCCAGCAGCTTAGACAGGACTACTGAAGCTTTCTTT,CASSLDRTTEAFF,TRBJ1-1,.,TRBV11-2,once
TGTGCCACCAGCAGAGATTGGGGAGGGACGAACACTGAAGCTTTCTTT,CATSRDWGGTNTEAFF,TRBJ1-1,.,TRBV15,once
TGTGCCAGCAGCCCGCGGGACAGCGGATACAATGAGCAGTTCTTC,CASSPRDSGYNEQFF,TRBJ2-1,.,TRBV5-4,.
TGTGCCAGCAGTGTGGCACAGGGGGGGGTAGCTTTCTTT,CASSVAQGGVAFF,TRBJ1-1,TRBD1,TRBV6-1,.
TGTGCCAGCGCCTCGGGGAATGAGCAGTTCTTC,CASASGNEQFF,TRBJ2-1,.,TRBV25-1,.
TGTGCCAGCAGCCCCCGTAGCGGGAGTAGGGGCGAGCAGTACTTC,CASSPRSGSRGEQYF,TRBJ2-7,TRBD2,TRBV7-9,.
TGTGCCAGCAGCTTGGCCCAGGGAATATTGGGAGGCTACACCTTC,CASSLAQGILGGYTF,TRBJ1-2,.,TRBV5-4,once
TGTGCCAGCAGTCGACCAGGGGGCACTGAAGCTTTCTTT,CASSRPGGTEAFF,TRBJ1-1,TRBD1,TRBV27,.